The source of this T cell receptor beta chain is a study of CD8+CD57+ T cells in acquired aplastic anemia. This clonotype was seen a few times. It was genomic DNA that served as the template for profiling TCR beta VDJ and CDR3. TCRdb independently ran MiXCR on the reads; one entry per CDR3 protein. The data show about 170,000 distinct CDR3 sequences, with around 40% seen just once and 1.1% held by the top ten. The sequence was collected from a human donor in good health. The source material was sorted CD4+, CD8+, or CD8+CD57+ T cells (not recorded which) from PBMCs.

Here the CDR3 DNA reads TGTGCCAGCAGCCAAGATACGGGGGACGGCAATCAGCCCCAGCATTTT. This encodes CASSQDTGDGNQPQHF. This chain uses TRBV3-1 with TRBJ1-5; a weak D match, TRBD1 (5 bases). Deletions cut 0 bases from V and 2 bases from J, with 11 bases between. The CDR3 is made up of 16 amino acids. Germline V lookup: CDR1 LGHDT, CDR2 YNNKEL (reference sequence).